The T cell receptor beta chain described here comes from a study of early T cells in non-severe SARS-CoV-2 infection. The V and J ends lost 1 base and 5 bases, in that order; junction bases with no gene match: 8. The CDR3 sequence is 15 residues long. Per germline, CDR1 DFQATT and CDR2 SNEGSKA (reference sequence). This clonotype came up a few times. MiXCR, run by TCRdb on the 5' RACE reads, gives a single entry per CDR3 protein. Counted here are approximately 84,000 distinct CDR3 sequences, 14% to 15% occurring once; the ten biggest clones make up 5.5%. The receptor's source is an adult who was a healthcare worker with PCR-confirmed SARS-CoV-2 infection or an uninfected control (not recorded which). Sequencing input: whole blood. V gene TRBV20-1 combines with J gene TRBJ2-1; 7 bases align to TRBD2. The CDR3 region has the DNA TGCAGTGCTAGAGCGGCAGCGGGAACTAACAATGAGCAGTTCTTC. This codes for CSARAAAGTNNEQFF.